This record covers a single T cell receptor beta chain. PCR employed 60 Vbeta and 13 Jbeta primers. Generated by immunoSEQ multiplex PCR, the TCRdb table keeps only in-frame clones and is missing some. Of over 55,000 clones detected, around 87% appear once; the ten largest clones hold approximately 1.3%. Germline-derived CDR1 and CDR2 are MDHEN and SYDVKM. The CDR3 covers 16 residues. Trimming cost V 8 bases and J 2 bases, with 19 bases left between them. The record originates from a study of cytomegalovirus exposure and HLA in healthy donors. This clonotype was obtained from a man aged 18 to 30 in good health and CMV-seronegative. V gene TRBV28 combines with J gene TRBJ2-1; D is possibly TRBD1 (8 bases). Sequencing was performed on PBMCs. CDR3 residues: CASGGEADRAYNEQFF. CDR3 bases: TGTGCCAGCGGGGGGGAGGCGGACAGGGCCTACAATGAGCAGTTCTTC.